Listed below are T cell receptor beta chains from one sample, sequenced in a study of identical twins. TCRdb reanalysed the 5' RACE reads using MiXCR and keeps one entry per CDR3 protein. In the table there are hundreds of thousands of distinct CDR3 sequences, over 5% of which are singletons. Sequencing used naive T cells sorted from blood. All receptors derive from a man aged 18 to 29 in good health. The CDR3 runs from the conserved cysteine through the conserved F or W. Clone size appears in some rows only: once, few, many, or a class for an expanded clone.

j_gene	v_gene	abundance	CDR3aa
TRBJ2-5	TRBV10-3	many	CAIRDGGGGETQYF
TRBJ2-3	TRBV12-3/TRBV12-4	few	CASSLFTQPGLAGGTDTQYF
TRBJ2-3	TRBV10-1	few	CASSEETGFGFPQYF
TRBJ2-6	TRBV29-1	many	CSVKDPGANVLTF
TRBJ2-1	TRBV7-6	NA	CASSLAVTGTSGNNEQFF
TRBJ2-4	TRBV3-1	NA	CASSQVGGSKNIQYF
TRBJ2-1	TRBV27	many	CASSLAGVSGNEQFF
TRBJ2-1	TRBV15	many	CATSRAPGDAHEQFF
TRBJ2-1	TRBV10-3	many	CAINRSPFRGATNNEQFF
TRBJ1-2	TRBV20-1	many	CSANPPTGSTLIIKGYTF
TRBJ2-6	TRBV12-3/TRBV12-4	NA	CASEPGQGFSGANVLTF
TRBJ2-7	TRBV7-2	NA	CASSLGTGGIYEQYF
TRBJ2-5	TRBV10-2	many	CASSDFGRQETQYF
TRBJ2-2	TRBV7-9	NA	CASSLAGAANTGELFF
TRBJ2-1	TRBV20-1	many	CSASTSIRNEQFF
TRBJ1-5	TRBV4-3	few	CASSQIRADRADYSNQPQHF
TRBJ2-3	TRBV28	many	CASTDSTDTQYF
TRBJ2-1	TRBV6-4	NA	CASSLRGAQDEQFF
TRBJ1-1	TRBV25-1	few	CASSGTGAGTEAFF
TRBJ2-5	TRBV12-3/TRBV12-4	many	CASNQQGRETQYF
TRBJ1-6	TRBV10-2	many	CASRMDRVGSPLHF
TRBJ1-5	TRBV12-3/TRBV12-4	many	CASRNGGAGNQPQHF
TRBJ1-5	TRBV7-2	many	CASSPSGTANQPQHF
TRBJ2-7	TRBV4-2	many	CASSQDRRPTYEQYF
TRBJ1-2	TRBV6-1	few	CASREQQGNGYTF
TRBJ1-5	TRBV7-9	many	CASSLEGRQPQHF
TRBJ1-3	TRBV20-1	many	CSARDRLLSSGNTIYF
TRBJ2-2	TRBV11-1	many	CASSLATSNTGELFF
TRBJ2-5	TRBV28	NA	CASSTPGQEIGETQYF
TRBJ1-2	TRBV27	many	CASSPLGLTGHEGGYTF
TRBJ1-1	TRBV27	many	CASSPMDRERVTEAFF
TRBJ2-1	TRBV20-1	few	CSATGFSSYNEQFF
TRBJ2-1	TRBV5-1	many	CASSPWTLDNEQFF
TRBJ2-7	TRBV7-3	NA	CASSVTGPSYEQYF
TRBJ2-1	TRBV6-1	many	CASGAGWSYNEQFF
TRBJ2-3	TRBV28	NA	CASSLGQVAGGNTDTQYF
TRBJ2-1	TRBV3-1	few	CASSHRAGGLPYNEQFF
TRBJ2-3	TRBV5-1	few	CASSFGGGDTQYF
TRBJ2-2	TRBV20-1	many	CSAWGGLTGELFF
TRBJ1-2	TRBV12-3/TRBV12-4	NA	CASQAFAGLDGYTF
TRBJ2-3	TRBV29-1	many	CSAVRTGPSADTQYF
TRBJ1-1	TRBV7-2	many	CASSPGTYMNTEAFF
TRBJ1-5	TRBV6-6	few	CASRPNPGSAQHF
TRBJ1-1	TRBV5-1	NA	CASSLALVTSNTEAFF
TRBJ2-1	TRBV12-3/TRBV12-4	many	CASSLTSTEQFF
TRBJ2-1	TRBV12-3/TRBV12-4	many	CASSLYGDIGFF
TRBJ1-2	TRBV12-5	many	CASGLSRTGDYGYTF
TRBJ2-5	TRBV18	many	CASSPQQLGLIQETQYF
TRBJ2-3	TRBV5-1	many	CASSFTGSADTQYF
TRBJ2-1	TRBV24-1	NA	CATSDRAAGGYNEQFF
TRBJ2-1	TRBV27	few	CASRHDRGLAGANEQFF